This TCR beta chain was obtained from a study of blood T cell repertoires in COVID-19. Across 20 to 25 US areas, participants ranged in age from about 18 to 90 years. Allocation to cohorts depended on clinical history reported by the participants. Original analysis: Amplifying reference gene primers gave estimates of nucleated cell counts. Here immunoSEQ multiplex PCR was the method, and the copy in TCRdb shows in-frame clones only, minus some. The V and J calls and the clone size are those of that table, but D and trimming were determined from the DNA. The profile shows approximately 140,000 clones, 65% to 90% of them singletons. Germline assignment: CDR1 MGHRA and CDR2 YSYEKL. The CDR3 spans 14 residues. V shed 1 base and J 5 bases; nucleotides not matched to a gene: 2.

The V gene is TRBV4-1, the J gene TRBJ1-2; 9 positions match TRBD1. Sequenced: PBMCs or T cells enriched from blood (not recorded which). The sequence derives from a woman aged 45-60 years who had recovered from COVID-19. The CDR3 protein is CASSQGDRAYGYTF. The DNA of the CDR3 is TGCGCCAGCAGCCAAGGGGACAGGGCATATGGCTACACCTTC.